Each of the 18 T cell receptor beta chains below was sequenced from the same sample in a study of blood T cell repertoires in COVID-19 (dated by TCRdb to about 2020). The library was built by means of the immunoSEQ multiplex PCR assay. TCRdb limited this immuneACCESS table to in-frame rearrangements with V and J called. A share of clones is missing; checked studies link under half to unresolved V genes, and the rest is unexplained. This sample holds approximately 480,000 clones; roughly 90% were observed only once. The top ten hold 0.7% of the sample. Sample: PBMCs or T cells enriched from blood (not recorded which). These receptors were collected from a woman under 30 who had recovered from COVID-19.

The rearrangement uses TRBV28 and TRBJ2-3, with D possibly TRBD2 on 6 matching bases. CDR1 is MDHEN and CDR2 is SYDVKM in the germline V gene. Deletions cut 5 bases from V and 10 bases from J, with 19 bases between. The CDR3 is 14 residues long. As DNA, the CDR3 is TGTGCCAGCAGTCAACCGGGGCACCCGGGGGCGCAGTATTTT. This gives the protein CASSQPGHPGAQYF.

Concerning this clone: Other DNA sequences in the same sample also yield this CDR3. The rearrangement uses TRBV9 and TRBJ2-7; TRBD1 matches 10 bases. This CDR3 region has 14 residues. Unmatched junction bases numbered 3, after V lost 4 bases and J lost 2 bases. Germline CDR1 is SGDLS and CDR2 is YYNGEE. The CDR3 sequence: CASSIGQGAYEQYF. In nucleotides, the CDR3 is TGTGCCAGCAGCATCGGACAGGGGGCCTACGAGCAGTACTTC.

This clone was picked up one time. The gene calls are TRBV2 and TRBJ2-1; 7 bases match TRBD1. The CDR3 spans 13 residues. V lost 4 bases to trimming and J lost 10 bases; unmatched junction nucleotides: 7. The germline gives CDR1 SNHLY, CDR2 FYNNEI. The CDR3 region has the DNA TGTGCCAGCAGTGTTGACAGGGAAGACGAGCAGTTCTTC. Translated, it gives CASSVDREDEQFF.

The chain links TRBV12-3 or TRBV12-4 to TRBJ2-5; a weak D match, TRBD2 (6 bases). V lost 6 bases to trimming and J lost 5 bases, with 13 bases between them. CDR3 length: 13 amino acids. CDR3 residues: CASSLGRGETQYF. For the CDR3, the DNA is TGTGCCAGCAGCCTCGGCCGGGGGGAGACCCAGTACTTC.

The rearrangement uses TRBV9 and TRBJ1-1; D is ambiguous. Germline V CDR1 and CDR2: SGDLS, YYNGEE. Trimming stripped 0 bases from V and 6 bases from J, with 12 bases between. This CDR3 region has 14 residues. The CDR3 region is CASSVATREAEAFF. The CDR3 nucleotides are TGTGCCAGCAGCGTAGCTACTAGGGAGGCTGAAGCTTTCTTT.

In this sample, this clone turned up once. Within the sample, other DNA sequences also encode this same CDR3. J is TRBJ2-7 and V is TRBV5-1; D perhaps matches TRBD1 (7 bases). Germline CDR1 and CDR2: SGHRS and YFSETQ. This CDR3 is 15 amino acids long. V gave up 4 bases and J gave up 0 bases, with 14 bases separating them. DNA for the CDR3: TGCGCCAGCAGCCCGGGGGACAGCAGCTCCTACGAGCAGTACTTC. Protein: CASSPGDSSSYEQYF.

The genes are TRBV2 and TRBJ2-4; possible D gene TRBD2, 6 bases. Germline V gene data show CDR1 as SNHLY and CDR2 as FYNNEI. The CDR3 totals 13 residues. The V gene lost 8 bases and the J gene lost 6 bases, with 14 bases spanning the gap. The CDR3 here is CASGGTETNIQYF. The CDR3 DNA follows: TGTGCCAGCGGAGGGACTGAGACAAACATTCAGTACTTC.

The chain carries TRBV18 and TRBJ2-7; 11 bases fit TRBD1. V was clipped by 4 bases and J by 0 bases; unmatched bases: 2. The germline V gene has CDR1 KGHSH and CDR2 LQKENI. The CDR3 consists of 15 residues. DNA of the CDR3: TGTGCCAGCTCACGGACAGGGGGCAGCTCCTACGAGCAGTACTTC. Protein product: CASSRTGGSSYEQYF.

V usage is TRBV12-3 or TRBV12-4 and J usage is TRBJ1-2; TRBD1 aligns across 8 bases. Trimming at V came to 3 bases and at J to 8 bases, leaving 5 bases not matched to a gene. This CDR3 has 13 amino acids. The CDR3 protein is CASSFRQGQGYTF. Here the CDR3 DNA reads TGTGCCAGCAGTTTTCGACAGGGGCAAGGCTACACCTTC.

This clone was counted a few times. The chain uses TRBV28 and TRBJ2-7; D perhaps matches TRBD1 (5 bases). The germline CDR1 and CDR2 sequences are MDHEN and SYDVKM. This CDR3 has 14 amino acids. Trimming stripped 4 bases from V and 4 bases from J, with 14 bases between. CDR3 sequence (DNA): TGTGCCAGCAGTTCGGCCAGGGCCTCATACGAGCAGTACTTC. Its translation is CASSSARASYEQYF.

On this clone: Other DNA sequences in the same sample also yield this CDR3. This chain's CDR3 is CASSSTGNTEAFF. CDR3 DNA sequence: TGTGCCAGTAGTTCGACGGGGAACACTGAAGCTTTCTTT. This chain uses TRBV19 with TRBJ1-1; D is undetermined. The germline V gene has CDR1 LNHDA and CDR2 SQIVND (reference sequence). The CDR3 extends over 13 amino acids. The V and J ends lost 5 bases and 1 base respectively, with 8 bases between them.

The chain recombines TRBV28 with TRBJ1-6; 7 bases are a match to TRBD1. CDR1 is MDHEN and CDR2 is SYDVKM in the germline V gene. The CDR3 has 13 amino acids. V lost 8 bases and J lost 9; bases outside the gene matches: 7. The CDR3 here is CASLRQGGSPLHF. The CDR3 nucleotides read TGTGCCAGCCTACGACAGGGTGGTTCACCCCTCCACTTT.

The rearrangement uses TRBV7-9 and TRBJ1-6; 8 bases are shared with TRBD1. The V gene end was trimmed by 5 bases and the J gene end by 10 bases; junction bases not matched to a gene: 10. Germline-derived CDR1 and CDR2 are SEHNR and FQNEAQ (reference sequence). The CDR3 is 15 amino acids. The CDR3 here is CASSPQAGGESPLHF. The CDR3 region has the DNA TGTGCCAGCAGCCCGCAGGCAGGGGGCGAGTCACCCCTCCACTTT.

This clone was seen once. At one end the junction does not follow the germline gene, possibly because of a read error. This chain connects TRBV7-8 to TRBJ2-1; 10 nucleotides align to TRBD1. This CDR3 region has 13 residues. Germline-derived CDR1 and CDR2 are SGHVS and FQNEAQ. The CDR3 bases are TGTGCCAGCAGCTTAGTCGGGACAGGGGATCTCCTCTTC. Translated: CASSLVGTGDLLF. The entire variable domain, with the rest obtained from reference TRBV7-8 and TRBJ2-1, is as follows: GAGVSQSPRYKVAKRGQDVALRCDPISGHVSLFWYQQALGQGPEFLTYFQNEAQLDKSGLPSDRFFAERPEGSVSTLKIQRTQQEDSAVYLCASSLVGTGDLLFGPGTRLTVL.

The chain joins TRBV6-5 to TRBJ2-7, with TRBD1 identical over 11 bases. The CDR3 extends over 14 amino acids. Per the germline V gene, CDR1 is MNHEY and CDR2 is SVGAGI. Germline trimming cut 7 bases from V and 7 bases from J; bases unmatched to any gene: 9. The CDR3 sequence is CASISGQGASEQYF. CDR3 in DNA: TGTGCCAGCATTTCCGGACAGGGGGCGAGTGAGCAGTACTTC.

This chain joins TRBV6-5 and TRBJ1-1, with D unclear. The V end lost 7 bases, the J end lost 1 base, and 10 bases lay between the germline ends. Germline V lookup: CDR1 MNHEY, CDR2 SVGAGI. The CDR3 spans 13 residues. CDR3 sequence: CASTINTNTEAFF. The CDR3 coding sequence is TGTGCCAGCACCATAAACACGAACACTGAAGCTTTCTTT.

This rearrangement joins TRBV6-5 to TRBJ1-1, with D perhaps TRBD1 (6 bases). Germline loops: CDR1 MNHEY, CDR2 SVGAGI. The germline V and J ends were trimmed by 7 bases and 0 bases, with 12 bases remaining between them. The CDR3 loop spans 14 amino acids. The CDR3 sequence is CASKPDSLNTEAFF. The CDR3 region has the DNA TGTGCCAGCAAGCCGGACAGCCTGAACACTGAAGCTTTCTTT.

Of note for this clone: Within the sample, other DNA sequences also encode this same CDR3. The chain links TRBV5-4 to TRBJ2-5; 9 bases align to TRBD2. V gave up 0 bases and J gave up 0 bases; unmatched junction bases: 3. The CDR3 runs to 16 residues. CDR1 is SGHNT and CDR2 is YYREEE in the germline V gene (reference sequence). In DNA form, the CDR3 reads TGTGCCAGCAGCTTGGTCGCGGGGGGGGACCAAGAGACCCAGTACTTC. As protein: CASSLVAGGDQETQYF.